What follows is one T cell receptor beta chain and its context. What it binds is not known. The data derive from a study of type 1 and type 2 diabetes patients. Looking at the study overall: Samples came from type 1 diabetic, type 2 diabetic or nondiabetic people, recruited in China.

The PCR template was genomic DNA. The TCR beta CDR3 region was amplified using 30 forward and 13 reverse primers. TCRdb processed the multiplex PCR reads anew with MiXCR; each CDR3 protein has one entry. The repertoire holds more than 250,000 distinct CDR3 sequences, around 50% seen once, with roughly 13% in the top ten. Study findings and constraints: Some expanded clones seen only in T1D might occur in additional T2D or control samples. Type 2 diabetes patients had few highly-expanded CD4+ clones, median one.

All diabetic donors were classified as either type 1 or type 2 diabetes. Germline V gene lookup returns CDR1 DFQATT and CDR2 SNEGSKA (reference sequence). V lost 3 bases, J lost 7 bases, and 6 bases stayed unmatched. This CDR3 contains 14 residues. The sequence was obtained from a man aged 18 to 29 with type 2 diabetes. This chain uses TRBV20-1 with TRBJ2-7, with TRBD2 matching over 13 bases. The specimen sequenced was peripheral blood mononuclear cells (PBMCs). CDR3 loop: CSASSGLAGREQYF. CDR3 in DNA: TGCAGTGCTAGCTCGGGACTAGCGGGGAGAGAGCAGTACTTC.